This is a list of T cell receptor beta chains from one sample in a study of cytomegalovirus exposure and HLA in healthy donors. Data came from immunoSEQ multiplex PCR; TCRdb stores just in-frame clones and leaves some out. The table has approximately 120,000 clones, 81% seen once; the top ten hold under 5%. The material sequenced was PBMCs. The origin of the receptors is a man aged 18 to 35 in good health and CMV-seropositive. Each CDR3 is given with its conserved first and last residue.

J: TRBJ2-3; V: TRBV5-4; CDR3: CASSPKAGLGDTQYF
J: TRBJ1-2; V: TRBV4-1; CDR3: CASSQARTGEVGGYTF
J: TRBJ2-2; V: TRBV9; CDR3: CASSVVKGQGVPGELFF
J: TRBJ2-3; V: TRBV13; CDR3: CASSLGTSGADTQYF
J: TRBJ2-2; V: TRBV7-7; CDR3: CATRARNTGELFF
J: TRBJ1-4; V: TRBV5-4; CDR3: CASSSRQGYREGATNEKLFF
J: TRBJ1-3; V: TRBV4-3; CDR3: CASSQDGRMNSGNTIYF
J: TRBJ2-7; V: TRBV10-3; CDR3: CAIRRAYEQYF
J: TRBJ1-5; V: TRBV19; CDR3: CASSMGLNQPQHF
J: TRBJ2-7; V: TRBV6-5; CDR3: CASSSGQGSTYEQYF
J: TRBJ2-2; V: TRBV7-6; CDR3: CASSFPAVHTGELFF
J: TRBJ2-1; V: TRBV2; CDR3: CASTPPSGLSKPMSSYNEQFF
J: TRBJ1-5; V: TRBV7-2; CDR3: CASSLGWTGRQPQHF
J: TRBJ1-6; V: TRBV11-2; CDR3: CASSNRNNSPLHF
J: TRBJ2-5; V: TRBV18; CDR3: CASSPQSGETQYF
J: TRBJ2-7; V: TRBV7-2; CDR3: CASSLGGWSSYEQYF
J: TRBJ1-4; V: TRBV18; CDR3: CASDEAGATNEKLFF
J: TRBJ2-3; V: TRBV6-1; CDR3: CASSELAGYSADTQYF
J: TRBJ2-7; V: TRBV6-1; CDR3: CASSAKDRGGSYEQYF
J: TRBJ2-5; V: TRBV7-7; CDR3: CASSLAANQETQYF
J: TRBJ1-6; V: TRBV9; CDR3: CASSAKQGLNSPLHF
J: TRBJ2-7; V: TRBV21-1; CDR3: CASSTRQVHEQYF
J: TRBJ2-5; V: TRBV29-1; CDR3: CSVEGQGFETQYF
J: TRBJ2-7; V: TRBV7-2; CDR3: CASSPRSGESYEKYF
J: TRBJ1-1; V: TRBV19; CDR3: CASKRGASSEAFF
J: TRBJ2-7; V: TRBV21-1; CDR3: CATRTSDEQYF
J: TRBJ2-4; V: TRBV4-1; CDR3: CASSQDNAGAVKNIQYF
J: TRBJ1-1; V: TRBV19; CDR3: CASSIGMNTEAFF
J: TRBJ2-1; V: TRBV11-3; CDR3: CASSFSDNEQFF
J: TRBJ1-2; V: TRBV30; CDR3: CAWSDNRVGYTF
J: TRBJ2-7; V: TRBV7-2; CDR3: CANNTSGYEQYF
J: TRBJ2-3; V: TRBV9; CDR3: CASSALAGGGDTQYF
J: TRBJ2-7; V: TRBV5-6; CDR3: CASSLKGLAGYEQYF
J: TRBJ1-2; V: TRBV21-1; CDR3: CASRHEDRTDYGYTF
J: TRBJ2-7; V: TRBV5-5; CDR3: CASSLGQTSGSSYEQYF
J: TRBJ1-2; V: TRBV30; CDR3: CAWRLGTNGYTF